This T cell receptor beta chain emerged from a study of T-cell memory formation after mild COVID-19. The CDR3 runs to 13 residues. Per the germline V gene, CDR1 is SGHTA and CDR2 is FQGNSA. The V end was cut by 5 bases, the J end by 7 bases, with 15 bases between. TCRdb processed the 5' RACE reads anew with MiXCR; each CDR3 protein has one entry. The repertoire holds 280,000 or so distinct CDR3 sequences, 7.5% to 9.5% seen once, with 22% in the top ten. Notes on the study in general: Contracting clones localized mainly to CM and EM when CD4+ and mainly to EMRA when CD8+. In second-wave clones peaking day 37, SARS-CoV-2 specificity remained unconfirmed.

This clonotype has a handful of counts. Its target is not known. The chain employs TRBV7-2 and TRBJ2-7; weak D call: TRBD2 (6 bases). The sequenced material came from PBMCs or a T cell subset sorted from them (not recorded which). This receptor was identified in a young man who had mild COVID-19 (a few samples of this study predate the infection). Cell type and time point are not known. The DNA for the CDR3 is TGTGCCAGCAGCGCACGGCGGGGCGGTGAGCAGTACTTC. Amino acid sequence: CASSARRGGEQYF.